This T cell receptor beta chain was sequenced during a study of blood T cell repertoires in COVID-19. Study background: From the United States, Italy and Spain came samples of acute and convalescent COVID-19. From T cells, B-cell-depleted T cells, or PBMCs came the material, which was cDNA or gDNA.

Germline CDR1 SGHNT, CDR2 YYREEE (reference sequence). The trim removed 5 bases at V and 0 bases at J, leaving 6 bases unmatched. This CDR3 region has 16 residues. Authors' data handling: Reference gene primer amplification gave nucleated cell count estimates. TCRdb keeps only in-frame clones here, not all; method: immunoSEQ multiplex PCR. V, J and clone size were drawn from that table, and D and trimming were deduced from the DNA. In the table there are 200,000 to 300,000 clones, roughly 80% of which are singletons. Only one count was recorded for this clone. Sequencing used peripheral blood. The chain carries TRBV5-4 and TRBJ2-1, with 9 bases matching TRBD1. The sequence came from a woman aged 55-75 years with active or convalescent COVID-19. The CDR3 coding sequence is TGTGCCAGCAGTTCTAGACAGGGGGGCTCCTACAATGAGCAGTTCTTC. Amino acids: CASSSRQGGSYNEQFF.